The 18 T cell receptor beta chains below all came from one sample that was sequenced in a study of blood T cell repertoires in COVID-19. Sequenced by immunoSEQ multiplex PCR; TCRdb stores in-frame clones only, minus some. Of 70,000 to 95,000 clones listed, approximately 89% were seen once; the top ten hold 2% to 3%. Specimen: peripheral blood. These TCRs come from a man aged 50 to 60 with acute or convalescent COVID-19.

CDR3 sequence reads: CASSETSGSTDTQYF. The DNA for the CDR3 is TGCGCCAGCAGTGAGACTAGCGGGAGTACAGATACGCAGTATTTT. The chain has TRBV10-2 and TRBJ2-3, with 11 bases fitting TRBD2. The trim removed 2 bases at V and 3 bases at J, leaving 1 base unmatched. CDR1 is WSHSY and CDR2 is SAAADI in the germline V gene. CDR3 length: 15 amino acids.

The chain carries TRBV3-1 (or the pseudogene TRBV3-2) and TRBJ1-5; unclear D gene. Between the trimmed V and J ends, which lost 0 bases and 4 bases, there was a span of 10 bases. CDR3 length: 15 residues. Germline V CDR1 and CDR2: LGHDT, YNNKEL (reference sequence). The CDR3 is CASSQDPLQNQPQHF. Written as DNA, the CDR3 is TGTGCCAGCAGCCAAGATCCGCTCCAGAATCAGCCCCAGCATTTT.

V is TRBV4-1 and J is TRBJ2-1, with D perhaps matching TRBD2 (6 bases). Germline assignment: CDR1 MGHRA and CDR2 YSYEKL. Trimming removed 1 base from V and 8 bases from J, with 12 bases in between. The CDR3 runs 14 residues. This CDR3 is CASSQVAGFYEQFF. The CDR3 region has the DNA TGCGCCAGCAGCCAAGTTGCGGGGTTCTATGAGCAGTTCTTC.

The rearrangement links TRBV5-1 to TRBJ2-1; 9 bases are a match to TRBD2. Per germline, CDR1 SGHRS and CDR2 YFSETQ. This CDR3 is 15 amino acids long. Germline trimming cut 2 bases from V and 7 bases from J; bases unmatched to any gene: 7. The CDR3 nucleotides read TGCGCCAGCAGCTTCCGGCTAGCGGGAAGTAATGAGCAGTTCTTC. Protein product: CASSFRLAGSNEQFF.

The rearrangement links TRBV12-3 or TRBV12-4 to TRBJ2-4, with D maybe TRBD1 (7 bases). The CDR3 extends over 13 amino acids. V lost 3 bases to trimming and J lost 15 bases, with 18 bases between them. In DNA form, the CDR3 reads TGTGCCAGCAGTTTGGACAGGAGGAGGGAACGGTACTTC. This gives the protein CASSLDRRRERYF.

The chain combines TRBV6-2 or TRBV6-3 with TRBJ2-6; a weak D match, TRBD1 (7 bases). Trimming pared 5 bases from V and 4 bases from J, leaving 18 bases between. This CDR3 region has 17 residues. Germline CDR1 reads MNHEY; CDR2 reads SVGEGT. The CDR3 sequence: CASSHDREASGANVLTF. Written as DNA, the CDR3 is TGTGCCAGCAGTCACGACAGGGAGGCCTCCGGGGCCAACGTCCTGACTTTC.

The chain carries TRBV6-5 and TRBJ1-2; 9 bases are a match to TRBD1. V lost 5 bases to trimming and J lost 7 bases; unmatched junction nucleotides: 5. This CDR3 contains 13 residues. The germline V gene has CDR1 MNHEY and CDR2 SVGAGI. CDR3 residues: CASSRGTGPGYTF. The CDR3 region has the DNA TGTGCCAGCAGTCGTGGGACAGGGCCTGGCTACACCTTC.

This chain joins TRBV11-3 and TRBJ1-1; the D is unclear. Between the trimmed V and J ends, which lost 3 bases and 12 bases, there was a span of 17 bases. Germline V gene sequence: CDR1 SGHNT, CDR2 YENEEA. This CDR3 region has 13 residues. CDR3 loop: CASSLDGAGKTFF. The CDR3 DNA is TGTGCCAGCAGCTTGGACGGAGCGGGAAAAACTTTCTTT.

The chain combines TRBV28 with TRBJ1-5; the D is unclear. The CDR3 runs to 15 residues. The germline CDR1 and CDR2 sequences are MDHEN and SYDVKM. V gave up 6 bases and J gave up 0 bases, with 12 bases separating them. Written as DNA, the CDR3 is TGTGCCAGCAGATCTCGACACGGTAGCAATCAGCCCCAGCATTTT. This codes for CASRSRHGSNQPQHF.

Written as DNA, the CDR3 is TGTGCCAGCAGCCCGACAGGGGGGACTAACACTGAAGCTTTCTTT. It yields the protein CASSPTGGTNTEAFF. J is TRBJ1-1 and V is TRBV7-9; 9 nucleotides match TRBD1. CDR3 length equals 15 residues. The germline V gene encodes CDR1 SEHNR and CDR2 FQNEAQ (reference sequence). With 5 bases clipped from V and 2 bases from J, the junction kept 6 bases outside the gene matches.

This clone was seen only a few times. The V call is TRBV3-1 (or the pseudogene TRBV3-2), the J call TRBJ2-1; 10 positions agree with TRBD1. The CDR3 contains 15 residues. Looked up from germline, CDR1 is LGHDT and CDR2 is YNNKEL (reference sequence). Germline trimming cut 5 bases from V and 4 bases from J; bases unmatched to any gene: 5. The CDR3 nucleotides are TGTGCCAGCAGCAACCGGGACAGGGGATACAATGAGCAGTTCTTC. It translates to CASSNRDRGYNEQFF.

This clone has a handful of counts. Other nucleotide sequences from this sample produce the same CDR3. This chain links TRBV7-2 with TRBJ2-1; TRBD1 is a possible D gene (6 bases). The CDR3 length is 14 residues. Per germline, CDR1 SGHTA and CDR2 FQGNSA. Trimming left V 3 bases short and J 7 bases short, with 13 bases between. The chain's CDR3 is CASSFGQRLNEQFF. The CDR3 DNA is TGTGCCAGCAGCTTTGGACAGAGACTAAATGAGCAGTTCTTC.

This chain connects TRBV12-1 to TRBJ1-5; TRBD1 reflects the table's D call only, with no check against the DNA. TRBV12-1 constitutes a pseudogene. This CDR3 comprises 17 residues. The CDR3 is CASSSRQGVRGNQPQHF. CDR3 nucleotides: TGTGCCAGCAGCTCTCGTCAGGGGGTTAGAGGCAATCAGCCCCAGCATTTT.

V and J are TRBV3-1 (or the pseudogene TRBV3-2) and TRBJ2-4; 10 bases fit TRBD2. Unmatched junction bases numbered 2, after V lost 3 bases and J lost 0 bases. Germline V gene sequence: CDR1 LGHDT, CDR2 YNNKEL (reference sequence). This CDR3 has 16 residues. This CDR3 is CASSQTSGLAKNIQYF. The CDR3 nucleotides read TGTGCCAGCAGCCAGACTAGCGGGCTAGCCAAAAACATTCAGTACTTC.

The CDR3 protein is CASSFSDEAGKRGGYTF. The CDR3 DNA reads TGTGCCAGCAGTTTCAGTGATGAGGCAGGGAAAAGAGGTGGCTACACCTTC. The J gene is TRBJ1-2, the V gene TRBV27; TRBD1 might be the D (5 bases). The CDR3 contains 17 residues. Deletions cut 3 bases from V and 7 bases from J, with 24 bases between. From germline, CDR1 is MNHEY and CDR2 SMNVEV (reference sequence).

The CDR3 region has the DNA TGTGCCAGCACCTGGGAGCAAAATACGCAGTATTTT. Its translation is CASTWEQNTQYF. The rearrangement links TRBV2 to TRBJ2-3; tentatively, D is TRBD2 (5 bases). V was trimmed by 7 bases and J by 7 bases, leaving 12 bases between them. Germline lookup yields CDR1 SNHLY and CDR2 FYNNEI. The CDR3 has 12 amino acids.

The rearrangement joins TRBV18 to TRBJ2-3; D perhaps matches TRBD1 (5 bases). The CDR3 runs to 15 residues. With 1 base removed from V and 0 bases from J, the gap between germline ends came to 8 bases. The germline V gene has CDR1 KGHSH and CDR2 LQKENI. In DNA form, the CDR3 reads TGTGCCAGCTCACCACAAGGGGCCAGCACAGATACGCAGTATTTT. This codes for CASSPQGASTDTQYF.

CDR3 loop: CASSLTGFTEAFF. CDR3 DNA sequence: TGTGCCAGCAGCTTAACAGGGTTCACTGAAGCTTTCTTT. V usage is TRBV11-3 and J usage is TRBJ1-1, with a tentative D call TRBD1 (6 bases). The CDR3 loop spans 13 amino acids. Trimming pared 2 bases from V and 4 bases from J, leaving 8 bases between. The germline V gene encodes CDR1 SGHNT and CDR2 YENEEA.